The present entry profiles one T cell receptor beta chain with its context. Using immunoSEQ multiplex PCR, the repertoire was profiled, and TCRdb retains in-frame clones only, with some absent. This table holds a few hundred thousand clones, 87% found once. This specimen comes from a study of blood T cell repertoires in COVID-19. J gave up 9 bases and V 6 bases, and 11 bases lay outside the gene matches. The CDR3 is 16 amino acids. Germline V gene data show CDR1 as KGHSH and CDR2 as LQKENI. The clonotype originates from a man over 45 with active or convalescent COVID-19. The sequencing sample was made of peripheral blood. The chain is built from TRBV18 and TRBJ2-1, with 13 bases that match TRBD2. This chain's CDR3 is CASSFPGTSGIGEQFF. CDR3 in DNA: TGTGCCAGCTCCTTTCCCGGGACTAGCGGGATCGGTGAGCAGTTCTTC.